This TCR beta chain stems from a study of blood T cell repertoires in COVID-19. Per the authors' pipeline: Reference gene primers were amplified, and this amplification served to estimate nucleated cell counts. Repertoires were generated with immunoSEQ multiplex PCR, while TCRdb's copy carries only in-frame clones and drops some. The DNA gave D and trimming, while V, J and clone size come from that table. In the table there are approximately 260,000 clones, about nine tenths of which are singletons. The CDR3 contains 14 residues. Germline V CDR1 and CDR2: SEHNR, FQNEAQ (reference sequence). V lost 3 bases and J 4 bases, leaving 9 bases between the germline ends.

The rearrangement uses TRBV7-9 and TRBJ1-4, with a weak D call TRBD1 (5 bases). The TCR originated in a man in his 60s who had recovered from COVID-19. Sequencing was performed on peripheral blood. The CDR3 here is CASSLLQGNEKLFF. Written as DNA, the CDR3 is TGTGCCAGCAGCTTGCTGCAGGGTAATGAAAAACTGTTTTTT.